This T cell receptor beta chain was identified in a study of cytomegalovirus exposure and HLA in healthy donors. Germline CDR1 and CDR2: MNHEY and SVGAGI. The CDR3 length is 14 residues. V lost 0 bases and J 7 bases, leaving 7 bases between the germline ends. Study conclusions and caveats: Rare TCR sequences dominated, though some public TCRs recurred in many donors. Later analysis reportedly placed an Asian-associated ancestry cluster below the roughly 630-donor mean in N-insertions. TCR beta sequences numbering around 15,000 were associated with HLA alleles at 0.05 false discovery rate in a later analysis.

In the case of this clone: The target antigen is unknown. Other DNA sequences in this specimen translate into the identical CDR3.

60 Vbeta and 13 Jbeta primers were used in PCR. Profiling relied on immunoSEQ multiplex PCR, and the TCRdb table lists in-frame clones only, not all of them. The listing contains roughly 100,000 clones. The chain is built from TRBV6-5 and TRBJ1-6, with unresolved D. The clonotype comes from a man aged 40-49 years in good health and CMV-seronegative. Sequenced input: PBMCs. CDR3 nucleotide sequence: TGTGCCAGCAGTTACTCGGCAGGAAATTCACCCCTCCACTTT. It translates to CASSYSAGNSPLHF.